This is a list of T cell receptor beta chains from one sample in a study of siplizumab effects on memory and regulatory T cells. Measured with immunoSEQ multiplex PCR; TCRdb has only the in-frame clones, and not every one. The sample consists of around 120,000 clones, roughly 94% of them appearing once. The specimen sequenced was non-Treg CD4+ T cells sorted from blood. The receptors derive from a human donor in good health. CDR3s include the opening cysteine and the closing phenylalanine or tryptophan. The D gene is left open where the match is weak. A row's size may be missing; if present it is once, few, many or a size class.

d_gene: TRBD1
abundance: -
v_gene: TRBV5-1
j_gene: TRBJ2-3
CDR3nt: TGCGCCAGCAGCCAGAGACAGGGATCCACAGATACGCAGTATTTT
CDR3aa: CASSQRQGSTDTQYF

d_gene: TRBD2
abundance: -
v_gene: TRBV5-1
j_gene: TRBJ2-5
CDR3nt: TGCGCCAGCAAACAGGGTAGCGGGGTGGCTGAGACCCAGTACTTC
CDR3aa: CASKQGSGVAETQYF

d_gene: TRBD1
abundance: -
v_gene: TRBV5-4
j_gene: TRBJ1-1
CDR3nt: TGTGCCAGCAGCTTGGACAGGGGGGGAAGCACTGAAGCTTTCTTT
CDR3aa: CASSLDRGGSTEAFF

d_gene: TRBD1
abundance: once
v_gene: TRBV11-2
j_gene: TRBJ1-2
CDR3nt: TGTGCCAGCAGCGACCCTCGCGGGACAGGGACGTTTGACACCTTC
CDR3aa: CASSDPRGTGTFDTF

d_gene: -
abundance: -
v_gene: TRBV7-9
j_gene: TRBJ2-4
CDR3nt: TGTGCCAGCATCCCCTCGGGTGGAGGCGGACAAAACATTCAGTACTTC
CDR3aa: CASIPSGGGGQNIQYF

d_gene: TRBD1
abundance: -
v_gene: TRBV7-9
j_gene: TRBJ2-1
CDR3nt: TGTGCCAGCAGCTTATCTAGGACAGGGGATTTCTACAATGAGCAGTTCTTC
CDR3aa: CASSLSRTGDFYNEQFF

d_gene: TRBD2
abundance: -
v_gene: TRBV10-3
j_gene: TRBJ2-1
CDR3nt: TGTGCCATCAGTGACCGACCCCCGGGAGGAGGTAATGAGCAGTTCTTC
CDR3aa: CAISDRPPGGGNEQFF

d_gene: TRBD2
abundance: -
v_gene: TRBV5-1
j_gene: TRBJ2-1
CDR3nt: TGCGCCAGCAGCTTGGCTACTAGCGGGATTTACAATGAGCAGTTCTTC
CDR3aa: CASSLATSGIYNEQFF

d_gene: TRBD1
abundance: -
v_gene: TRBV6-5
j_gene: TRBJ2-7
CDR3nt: TGTGCCAGCAGTGTCTTGGGACAGGGGGCGAATGAGCAGTACTTC
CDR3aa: CASSVLGQGANEQYF

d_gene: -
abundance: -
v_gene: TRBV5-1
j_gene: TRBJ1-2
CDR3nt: TGCGCCAGCAGCTTGGTTGACAGTTCCTACCTTCTCTCTTCTGGCTACACCTTC
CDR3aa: CASSLVDSSYLLSSGYTF

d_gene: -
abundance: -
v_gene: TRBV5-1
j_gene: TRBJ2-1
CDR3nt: TGCGCCAGCAGCTCTCGGGAAAGCGGTGAGCAGTTCTTC
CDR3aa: CASSSRESGEQFF

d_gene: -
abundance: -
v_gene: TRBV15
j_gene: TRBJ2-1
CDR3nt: TGTGCCACCAGCAGAGATAGAAGGGGGGAGAATGAGCAGTTCTTC
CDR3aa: CATSRDRRGENEQFF

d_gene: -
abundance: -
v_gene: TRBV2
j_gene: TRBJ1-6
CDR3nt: TGTGCCAGCAGTGCCGATGCTTCACCCCTCCACTTT
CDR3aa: CASSADASPLHF

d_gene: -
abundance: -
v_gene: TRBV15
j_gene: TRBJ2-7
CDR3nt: TGTGCCACCAGCAGAGGGGTCAGCCAACAGCAGTACTTC
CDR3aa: CATSRGVSQQQYF

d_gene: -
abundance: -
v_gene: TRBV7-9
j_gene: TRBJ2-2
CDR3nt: TGTGCCAGCAGCTTGAATCAGGGGCTCGCGGGCGGGGAGCTGTTTTTT
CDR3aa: CASSLNQGLAGGELFF

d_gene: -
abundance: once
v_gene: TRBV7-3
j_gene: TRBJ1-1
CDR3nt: TGTGCCAGCAGCTCACACCAGAACACTGAAGCTTTCTTT
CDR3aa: CASSSHQNTEAFF

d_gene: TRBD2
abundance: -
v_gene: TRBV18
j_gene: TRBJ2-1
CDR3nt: TGTGCCAGCTCTTCGGGGGGGTTCGGGACTGAGCAGTTCTTC
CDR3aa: CASSSGGFGTEQFF

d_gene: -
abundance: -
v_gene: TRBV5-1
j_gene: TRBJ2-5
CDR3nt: TGCGCCAGCAGCCCCTCAGTGGAAGAGACCCAGTACTTC
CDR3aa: CASSPSVEETQYF

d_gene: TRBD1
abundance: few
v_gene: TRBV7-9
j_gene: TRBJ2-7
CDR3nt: TGTGCCAGCAGCAACCAGGGGGCTGCCTACGAGCAGTACTTC
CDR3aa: CASSNQGAAYEQYF

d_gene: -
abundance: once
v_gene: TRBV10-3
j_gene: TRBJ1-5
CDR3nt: TGTGCCATCAGTCAGACAGACGATCAGCCCCAGCATTTT
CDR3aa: CAISQTDDQPQHF

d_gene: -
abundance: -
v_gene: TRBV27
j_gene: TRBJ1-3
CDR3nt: TGTGCCAGTTGGACAGCTGGAAACACCATATATTTT
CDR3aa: CASWTAGNTIYF

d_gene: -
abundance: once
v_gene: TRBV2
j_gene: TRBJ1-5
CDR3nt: TGTGCCAGCAGTGGAGAGCGTGGGGGGGGGAATCAGCCCCAGCATTTT
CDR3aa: CASSGERGGGNQPQHF

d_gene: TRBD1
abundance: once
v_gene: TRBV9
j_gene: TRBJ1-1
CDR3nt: TGTGCCAGCAGCCCCGCCGGACAGGGATTCACTGAAGCTTTCTTT
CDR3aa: CASSPAGQGFTEAFF

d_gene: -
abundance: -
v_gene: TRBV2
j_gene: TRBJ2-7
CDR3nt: TGTGCCAGCAAAATCGAGGGAACCTACGAGCAGTACTTC
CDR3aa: CASKIEGTYEQYF

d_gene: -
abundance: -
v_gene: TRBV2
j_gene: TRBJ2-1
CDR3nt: TGTGCCAGCAGTGAAAGAGCTAGCTCCAACAATGAGCAGTTCTTC
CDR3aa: CASSERASSNNEQFF